This T cell receptor (beta chain) emerged from a study of blood T cell repertoires in COVID-19. Per the original methods: The assay estimated nucleated cells by amplifying reference gene primers. TCRdb's table, derived via immunoSEQ multiplex PCR, lists solely in-frame clones and lacks some. That table furnishes V, J and clone size, whereas the DNA furnished D and trimming. The sample yields fewer than 250,000 clones, 80% to 90% seen once. In its sample, this clone was seen once. Participants spanned ages about 18 to 100 years and resided in 20 to 30 US areas. Participant-reported clinical history was the basis for cohort assignment. The V gene end was trimmed by 6 bases and the J gene end by 2 bases; junction bases not matched to a gene: 7. Germline V gives CDR1 MDHEN, CDR2 SYDVKM. The CDR3 covers 15 residues.

The receptor was derived from a middle-aged woman with acute COVID-19. V usage is TRBV28 and J usage is TRBJ1-2; 9 bases align to TRBD1. The sample taken for sequencing was PBMCs or T cells enriched from blood (not recorded which). CDR3 in amino acids: CASRLTGTGNYGYTF. The CDR3 bases are TGTGCCAGCAGATTGACCGGGACAGGGAACTATGGCTACACCTTC.